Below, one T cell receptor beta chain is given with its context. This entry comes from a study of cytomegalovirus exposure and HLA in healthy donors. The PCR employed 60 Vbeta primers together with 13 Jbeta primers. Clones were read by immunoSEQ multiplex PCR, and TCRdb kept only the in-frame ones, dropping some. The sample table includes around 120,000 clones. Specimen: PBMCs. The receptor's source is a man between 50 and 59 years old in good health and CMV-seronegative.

This CDR3 reads CASSVGVEAHQPQHF. The CDR3 bases are TGTGCCAGCAGCGTAGGAGTTGAGGCTCATCAGCCCCAGCATTTT. This chain uses TRBV9 with TRBJ1-5; D not certain. Germline V gene data show CDR1 as SGDLS and CDR2 as YYNGEE. CDR3 size: 15 residues. The ends were cut back, 0 bases at V and 5 bases at J, with 12 bases in the middle.